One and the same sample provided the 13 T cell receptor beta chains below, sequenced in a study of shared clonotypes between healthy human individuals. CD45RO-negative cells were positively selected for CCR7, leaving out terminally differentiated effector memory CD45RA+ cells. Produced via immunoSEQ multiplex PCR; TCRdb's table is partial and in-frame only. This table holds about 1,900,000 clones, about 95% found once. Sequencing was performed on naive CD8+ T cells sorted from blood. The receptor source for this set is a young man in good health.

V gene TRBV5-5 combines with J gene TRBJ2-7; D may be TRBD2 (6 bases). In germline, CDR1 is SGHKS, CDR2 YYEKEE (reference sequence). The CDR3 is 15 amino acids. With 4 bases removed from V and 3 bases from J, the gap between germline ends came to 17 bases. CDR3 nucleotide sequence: TGTGCCAGCAGCCTACTAGCTAATGATTACTACGAGCAGTACTTC. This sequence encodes CASSLLANDYYEQYF. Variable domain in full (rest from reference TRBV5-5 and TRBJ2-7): DAGVTQSPTHLIKTRGQQVTLRCSPISGHKSVSWYQQVLGQGPQFIFQYYEKEERGRGNFPDRFSARQFPNYSSELNVNALLLGDSALYLCASSLLANDYYEQYFGPGTRLTVT.

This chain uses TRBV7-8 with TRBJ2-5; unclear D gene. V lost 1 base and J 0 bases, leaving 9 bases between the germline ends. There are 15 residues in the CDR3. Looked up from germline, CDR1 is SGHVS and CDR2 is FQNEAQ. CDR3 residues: CASSLGWAHQETQYF. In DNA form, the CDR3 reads TGTGCCAGCAGCTTAGGATGGGCGCACCAAGAGACCCAGTACTTC.

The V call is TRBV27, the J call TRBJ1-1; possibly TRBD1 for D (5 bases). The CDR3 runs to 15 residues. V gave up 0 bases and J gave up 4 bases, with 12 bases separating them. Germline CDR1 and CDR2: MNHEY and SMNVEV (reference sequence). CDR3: CASSLSAGVLTEAFF. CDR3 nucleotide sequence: TGTGCCAGCAGTTTATCGGCGGGGGTCCTCACTGAAGCTTTCTTT.

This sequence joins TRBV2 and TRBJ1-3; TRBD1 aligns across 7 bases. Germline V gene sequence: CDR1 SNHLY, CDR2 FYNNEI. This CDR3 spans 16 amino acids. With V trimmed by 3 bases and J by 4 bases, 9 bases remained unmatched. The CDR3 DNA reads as TGTGCCAGCAGTGACGACAGGGACTGGGTAGGAAACACCATATATTTT. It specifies CASSDDRDWVGNTIYF. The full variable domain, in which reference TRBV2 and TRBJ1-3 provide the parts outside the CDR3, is EPEVTQTPSHQVTQMGQEVILRCVPISNHLYFYWYRQILGQKVEFLVSFYNNEISEKSEIFDDQFSVERPDGSNFTLKIRSTKLEDSAMYFCASSDDRDWVGNTIYFGEGSWLTVV.

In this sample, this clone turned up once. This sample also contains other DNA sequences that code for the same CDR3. The CDR3 loop reads CASSIGPGSYEQYF. The DNA for the CDR3 is TGTGCCAGTAGTATAGGTCCAGGTTCCTACGAGCAGTACTTC. V gene TRBV19 combines with J gene TRBJ2-7; D ambiguous. This CDR3 is built from 14 residues. From germline, CDR1 is LNHDA and CDR2 SQIVND (reference sequence). Trimming took off 1 base at V and 1 base at J, with 8 bases between the two ends.

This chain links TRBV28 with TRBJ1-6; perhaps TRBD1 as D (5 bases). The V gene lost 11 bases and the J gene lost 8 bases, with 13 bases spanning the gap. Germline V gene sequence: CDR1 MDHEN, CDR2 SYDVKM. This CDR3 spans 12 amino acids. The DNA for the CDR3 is TGTGCCCCACCCTCCAGGGATTCACCCCTCCACTTT. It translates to CAPPSRDSPLHF.

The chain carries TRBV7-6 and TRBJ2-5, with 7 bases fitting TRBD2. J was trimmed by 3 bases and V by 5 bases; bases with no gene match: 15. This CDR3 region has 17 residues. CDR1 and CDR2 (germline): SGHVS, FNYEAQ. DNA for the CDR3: TGTGCCAGCAGCACAAGCGGGGCAGGGTGGGAGGAAGAGACCCAGTACTTC. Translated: CASSTSGAGWEEETQYF.

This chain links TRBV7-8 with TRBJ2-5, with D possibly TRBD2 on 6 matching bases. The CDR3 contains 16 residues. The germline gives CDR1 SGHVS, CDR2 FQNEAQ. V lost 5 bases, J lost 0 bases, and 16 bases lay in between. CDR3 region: CASSPSFGGDQETQYF. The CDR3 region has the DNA TGTGCCAGCAGCCCCTCGTTTGGCGGGGACCAAGAGACCCAGTACTTC.

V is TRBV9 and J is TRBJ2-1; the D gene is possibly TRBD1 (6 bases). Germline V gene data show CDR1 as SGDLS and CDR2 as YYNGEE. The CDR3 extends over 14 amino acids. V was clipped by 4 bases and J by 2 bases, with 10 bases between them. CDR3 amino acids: CASSPGTTYNEQFF. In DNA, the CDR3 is TGTGCCAGCAGCCCCGGGACAACCTACAATGAGCAGTTCTTC.

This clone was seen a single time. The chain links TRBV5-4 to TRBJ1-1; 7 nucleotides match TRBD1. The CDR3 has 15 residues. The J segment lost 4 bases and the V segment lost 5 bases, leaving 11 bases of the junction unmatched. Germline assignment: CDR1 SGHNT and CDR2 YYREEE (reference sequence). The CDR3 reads CASSWGQTSGTEAFF. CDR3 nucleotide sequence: TGTGCCAGCAGTTGGGGACAGACTTCCGGCACTGAAGCTTTCTTT.

The CDR3 loop is CASSAGINYEQYF. The CDR3 nucleotides are TGTGCCAGTTCAGCGGGGATCAACTACGAGCAGTACTTC. The chain employs TRBV19 and TRBJ2-7; TRBD2 aligns across 7 bases. The CDR3 is 13 amino acids. V trimming: 8 bases; J trimming: 3 bases; junction bases outside the gene matches: 7. Germline V lookup: CDR1 LNHDA, CDR2 SQIVND (reference sequence).

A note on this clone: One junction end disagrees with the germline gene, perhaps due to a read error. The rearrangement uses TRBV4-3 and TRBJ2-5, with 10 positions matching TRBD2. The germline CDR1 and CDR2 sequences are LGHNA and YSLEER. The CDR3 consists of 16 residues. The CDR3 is CASSQGLAGDLEPQYF. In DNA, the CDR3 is TGCGCCAGCAGCCAAGGGCTAGCGGGGGATCTAGAGCCCCAGTACTTC.

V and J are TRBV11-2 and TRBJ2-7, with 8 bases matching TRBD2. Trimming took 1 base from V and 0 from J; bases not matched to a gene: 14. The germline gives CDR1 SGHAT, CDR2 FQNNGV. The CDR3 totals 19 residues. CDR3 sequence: CASSLAFGAGGSLSYEQYF. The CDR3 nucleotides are TGTGCCAGCAGCTTAGCGTTTGGCGCGGGAGGCTCTCTCTCCTACGAGCAGTACTTC.